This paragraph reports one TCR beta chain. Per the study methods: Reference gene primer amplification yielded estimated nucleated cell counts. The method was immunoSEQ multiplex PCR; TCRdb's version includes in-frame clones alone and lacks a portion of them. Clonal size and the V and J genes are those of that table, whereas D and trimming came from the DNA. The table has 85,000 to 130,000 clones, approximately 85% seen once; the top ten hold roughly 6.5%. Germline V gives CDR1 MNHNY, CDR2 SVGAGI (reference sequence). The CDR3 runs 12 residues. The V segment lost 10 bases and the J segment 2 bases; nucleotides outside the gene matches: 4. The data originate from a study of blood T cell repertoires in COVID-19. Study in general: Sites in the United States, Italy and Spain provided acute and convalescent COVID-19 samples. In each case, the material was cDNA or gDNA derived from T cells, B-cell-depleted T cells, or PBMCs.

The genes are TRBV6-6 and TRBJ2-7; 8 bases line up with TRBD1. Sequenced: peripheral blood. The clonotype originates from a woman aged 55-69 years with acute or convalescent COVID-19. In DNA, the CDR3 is TGTGCCACTTCGACAGGGGCCTACGAGCAGTACTTC. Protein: CATSTGAYEQYF.